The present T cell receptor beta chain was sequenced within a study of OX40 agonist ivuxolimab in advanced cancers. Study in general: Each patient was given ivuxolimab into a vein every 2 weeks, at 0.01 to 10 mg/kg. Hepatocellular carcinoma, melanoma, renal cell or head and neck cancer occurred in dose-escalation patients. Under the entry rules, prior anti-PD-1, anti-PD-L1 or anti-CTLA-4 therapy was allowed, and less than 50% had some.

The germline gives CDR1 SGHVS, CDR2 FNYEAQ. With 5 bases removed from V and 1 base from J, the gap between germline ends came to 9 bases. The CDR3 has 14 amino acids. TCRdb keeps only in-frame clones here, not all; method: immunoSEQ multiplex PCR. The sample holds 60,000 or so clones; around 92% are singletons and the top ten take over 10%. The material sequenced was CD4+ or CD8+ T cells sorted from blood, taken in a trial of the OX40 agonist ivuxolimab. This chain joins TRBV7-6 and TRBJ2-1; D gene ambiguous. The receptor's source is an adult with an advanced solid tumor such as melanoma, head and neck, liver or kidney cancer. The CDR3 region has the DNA TGTGCCAGCAGCCCCGACGGATCCTACAATGAGCAGTTCTTC. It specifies CASSPDGSYNEQFF.